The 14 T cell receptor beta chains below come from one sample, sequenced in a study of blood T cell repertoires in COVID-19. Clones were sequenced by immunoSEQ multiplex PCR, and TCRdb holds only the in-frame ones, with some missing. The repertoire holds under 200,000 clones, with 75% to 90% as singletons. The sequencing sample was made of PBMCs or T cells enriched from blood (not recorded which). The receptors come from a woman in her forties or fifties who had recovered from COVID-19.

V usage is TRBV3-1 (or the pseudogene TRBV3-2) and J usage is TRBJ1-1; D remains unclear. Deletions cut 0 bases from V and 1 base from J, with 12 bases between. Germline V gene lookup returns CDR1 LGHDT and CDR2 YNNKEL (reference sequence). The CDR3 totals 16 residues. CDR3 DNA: TGTGCCAGCAGCCAAGATGGGCAGCTCAAGAACACTGAAGCTTTCTTT. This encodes CASSQDGQLKNTEAFF.

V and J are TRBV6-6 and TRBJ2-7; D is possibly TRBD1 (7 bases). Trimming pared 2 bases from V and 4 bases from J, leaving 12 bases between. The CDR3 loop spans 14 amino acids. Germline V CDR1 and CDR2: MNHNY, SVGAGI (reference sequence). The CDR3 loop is CASSYGGGLYEQYV. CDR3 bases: TGTGCCAGCAGTTACGGAGGGGGCCTTTACGAGCAGTACGTC.

The CDR3 coding sequence is TGCAGCGTTAAGGACAGTCAAGAGACCCAGTACTTC. It encodes CSVKDSQETQYF. This sequence joins TRBV29-1 and TRBJ2-5; a weak D match, TRBD1 (6 bases). V was clipped by 5 bases and J by 2 bases, with 9 bases between them. The CDR3 runs to 12 residues. Germline V gene sequence: CDR1 SQVTM, CDR2 ANQGSEA.

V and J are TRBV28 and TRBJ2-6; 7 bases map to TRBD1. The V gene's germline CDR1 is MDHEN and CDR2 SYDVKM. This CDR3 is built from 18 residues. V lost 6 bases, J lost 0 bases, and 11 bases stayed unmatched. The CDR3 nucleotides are TGTGCCAGCAGGCCTCCGGGACAGTTATCCTCTGGGGCCAACGTCCTGACTTTC. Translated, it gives CASRPPGQLSSGANVLTF.

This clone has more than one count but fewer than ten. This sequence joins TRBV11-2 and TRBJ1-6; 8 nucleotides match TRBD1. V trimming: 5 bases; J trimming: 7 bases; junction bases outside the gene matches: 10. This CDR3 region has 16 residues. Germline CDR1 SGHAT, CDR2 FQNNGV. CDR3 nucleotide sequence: TGTGCCAGCAGCACCCTAGGACAGGGAGGCAATTCACCCCTCCACTTT. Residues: CASSTLGQGGNSPLHF.

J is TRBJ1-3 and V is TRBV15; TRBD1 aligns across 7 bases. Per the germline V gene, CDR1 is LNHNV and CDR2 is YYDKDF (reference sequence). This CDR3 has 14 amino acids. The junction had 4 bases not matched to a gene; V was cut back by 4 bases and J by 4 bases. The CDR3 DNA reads TGTGCCACCAGCATCGGGACAGTCGGAAACACCATATATTTT. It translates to CATSIGTVGNTIYF.

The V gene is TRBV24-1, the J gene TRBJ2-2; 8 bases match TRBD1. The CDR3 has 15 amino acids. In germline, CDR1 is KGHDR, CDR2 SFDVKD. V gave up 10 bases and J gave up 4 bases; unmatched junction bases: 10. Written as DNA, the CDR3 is TGTGCCACTGCAGGGGGCGCAGAGGGCACCGGGGAGCTGTTTTTT. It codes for CATAGGAEGTGELFF.

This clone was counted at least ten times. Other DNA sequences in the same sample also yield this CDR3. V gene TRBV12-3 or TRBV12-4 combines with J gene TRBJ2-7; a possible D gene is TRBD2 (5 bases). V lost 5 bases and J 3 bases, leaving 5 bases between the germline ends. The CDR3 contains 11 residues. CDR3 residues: CASSRGYEQYV. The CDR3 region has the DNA TGTGCCAGCAGTCGGGGCTACGAGCAGTACGTC.

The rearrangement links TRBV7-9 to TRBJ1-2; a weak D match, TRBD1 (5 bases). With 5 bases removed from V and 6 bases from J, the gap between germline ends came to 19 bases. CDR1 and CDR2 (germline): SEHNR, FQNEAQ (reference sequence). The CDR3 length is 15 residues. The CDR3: CASSTMPSGHHGYTF. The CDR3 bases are TGTGCCAGCAGCACCATGCCATCCGGACACCATGGCTACACCTTC.

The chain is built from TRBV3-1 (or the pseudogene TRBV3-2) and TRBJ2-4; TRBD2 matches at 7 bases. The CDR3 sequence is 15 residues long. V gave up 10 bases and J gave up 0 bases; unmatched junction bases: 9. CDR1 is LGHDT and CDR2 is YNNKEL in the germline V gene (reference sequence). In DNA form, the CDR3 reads TGTGCCACCTATTTAGCGGGCCGAGCCAAAAACATTCAGTACTTC. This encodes CATYLAGRAKNIQYF.

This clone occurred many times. CDR3 in amino acids: CASSESNTRRATSEQYV. The CDR3 bases are TGCGCCAGCAGTGAGTCGAACACCAGGAGGGCTACCAGCGAGCAGTACGTC. The chain employs TRBV10-1 and TRBJ2-7; D might be TRBD2 (6 bases). Trimming removed 0 bases at V and 6 bases at J, with 21 bases between. This CDR3 is built from 17 residues. CDR1 is WNHNN, CDR2 SYGVQD, per germline (reference sequence).

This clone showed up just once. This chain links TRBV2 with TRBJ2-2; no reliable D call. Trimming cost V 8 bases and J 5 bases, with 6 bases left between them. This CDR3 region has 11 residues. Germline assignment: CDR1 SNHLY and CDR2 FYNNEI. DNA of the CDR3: TGTGCCAGCTCCGGGACCGGGGAGCTGTTTTTT. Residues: CASSGTGELFF.

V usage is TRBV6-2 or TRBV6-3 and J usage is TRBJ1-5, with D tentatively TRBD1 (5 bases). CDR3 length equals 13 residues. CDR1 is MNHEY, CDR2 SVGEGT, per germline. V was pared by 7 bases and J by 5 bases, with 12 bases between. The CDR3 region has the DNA TGTGCCAGCACCCCCCAAGGGGATCAGCCCCAGCATTTT. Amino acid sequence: CASTPQGDQPQHF.

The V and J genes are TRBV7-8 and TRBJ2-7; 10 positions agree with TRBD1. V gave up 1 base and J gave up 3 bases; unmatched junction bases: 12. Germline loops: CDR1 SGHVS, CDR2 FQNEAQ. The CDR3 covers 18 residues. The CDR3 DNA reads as TGTGCCAGCAGCTTAGTGACCTCCTGGACAGGGGGGAACTACGAGCAGTACGTC. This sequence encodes CASSLVTSWTGGNYEQYV.